The 32 T cell receptor beta chains reported below all come from one sample, sequenced in a study of blood T cell repertoires in COVID-19 (dated by TCRdb to 2020 to 2022). Library preparation employed the immunoSEQ multiplex PCR assay. In TCRdb, the immuneACCESS table is reduced to in-frame sequences with V and J assigned. These tables do not hold every clone; where another copy was compared, an unresolved V gene accounts for under half, and the others remain unexplained. Counted in this sample were under 300,000 clones; roughly 82% of them appeared once. About 12% of the sample is held by the ten biggest clonotypes. Sequenced input: peripheral blood. These TCRs come from a man aged 80 or over with acute or convalescent COVID-19.

In this sample, this clone turned up a few times. J is TRBJ1-2 and V is TRBV6-5; D possibly corresponds to TRBD1 (6 bases). The V end was cut by 2 bases, the J end by 2 bases, with 9 bases between. The germline V gene has CDR1 MNHEY and CDR2 SVGAGI. CDR3 length: 14 residues. CDR3 sequence (DNA): TGTGCCAGCAGTTACAGTCAGGGGAACTATGGCTACACCTTC. Translated: CASSYSQGNYGYTF.

The chain employs TRBV25-1 and TRBJ1-1, with 10 bases that match TRBD1. The junction had 7 bases not matched to a gene; V was cut back by 8 bases and J by 1 base. In germline, CDR1 is MGHDK, CDR2 SYGVNS. The CDR3 covers 15 residues. CDR3 in DNA: TGTGCCAGCGGACCGGGACAGGGGTGGAACACTGAAGCTTTCTTT. Translated, it gives CASGPGQGWNTEAFF. Full variable domain (remainder filled in from reference TRBV25-1 and TRBJ1-1): EADIYQTPRYLVIGTGKKITLECSQTMGHDKMYWYQQDPGMELHLIHYSYGVNSTEKGDLSSESTVSRIRTEHFPLTLESARPSHTSQYLCASGPGQGWNTEAFFGQGTRLTVV.

The gene calls are TRBV27 and TRBJ1-4, with 7 nucleotides matching TRBD1. In germline, CDR1 is MNHEY, CDR2 SMNVEV (reference sequence). The ends lost 2 bases at V and 3 bases at J; junction bases unmatched: 3. CDR3 length: 15 amino acids. The CDR3 reads CASSLSRGANEKLFF. The CDR3 bases are TGTGCCAGCAGTTTAAGCAGGGGGGCTAATGAAAAACTGTTTTTT.

This clone showed up just once. J is TRBJ2-7 and V is TRBV3-1 (or the pseudogene TRBV3-2); 11 positions agree with TRBD2. The V segment lost 4 bases and the J segment 1 base; nucleotides outside the gene matches: 3. Germline loops: CDR1 LGHDT, CDR2 YNNKEL (reference sequence). This CDR3 has 15 residues. CDR3 coding DNA: TGTGCCAGCAGCCCCAGACTAGCGGGATCCTACGAGCAGTACTTC. It codes for CASSPRLAGSYEQYF.

The chain links TRBV3-1 (or the pseudogene TRBV3-2) to TRBJ1-2, with a weak D call TRBD1 (6 bases). V was trimmed by 0 bases and J by 3 bases, leaving 14 bases between them. The CDR3 spans 16 residues. The germline CDR1 and CDR2 sequences are LGHDT and YNNKEL (reference sequence). CDR3 in DNA: TGTGCCAGCAGCCAAGAGATGACAGGAAAACACTATGGCTACACCTTC. Amino acids: CASSQEMTGKHYGYTF.

This clone came up a few times. The rearrangement joins TRBV4-1 to TRBJ1-1; D ambiguous. The germline gives CDR1 MGHRA, CDR2 YSYEKL. CDR3 length: 13 residues. The V end lost 4 bases, the J end lost 3 bases, and 9 bases lay between the germline ends. CDR3 residues: CASSRLLDTEAFF. DNA for the CDR3: TGCGCCAGCAGCCGGTTACTTGACACTGAAGCTTTCTTT.

The CDR3 coding sequence is TGTGCCAGCAGTACCTCGGGACAGAATAATTCACCCCTCCACTTT. Protein sequence: CASSTSGQNNSPLHF. This chain connects TRBV27 to TRBJ1-6; 7 positions match TRBD1. The V gene's germline CDR1 is MNHEY and CDR2 SMNVEV (reference sequence). Germline trimming cut 5 bases from V and 5 bases from J; bases unmatched to any gene: 6. The CDR3 is made up of 15 amino acids.

This clone was counted between two and nine times. V and J are TRBV27 and TRBJ1-5; TRBD1 matches 9 bases. CDR3 length equals 14 residues. Germline-derived CDR1 and CDR2 are MNHEY and SMNVEV (reference sequence). V dropped 6 bases and J dropped 1; count of bases not matched to a gene: 1. Here the CDR3 reads CASRGTGSNQPQHF. CDR3 coding DNA: TGTGCCAGCAGAGGGACAGGGAGCAATCAGCCCCAGCATTTT.

The genes are TRBV6-5 and TRBJ1-1; 8 bases match TRBD1. The V segment lost 6 bases and the J segment 4 bases; nucleotides outside the gene matches: 7. CDR3 length equals 14 residues. CDR1 is MNHEY and CDR2 is SVGAGI in the germline V gene. CDR3 in DNA: TGTGCCAGCAGAGCAGGGGGCGCGGGCACTGAAGCTTTCTTT. Translated, it gives CASRAGGAGTEAFF.

V and J are TRBV19 and TRBJ2-2, with 7 bases that match TRBD2. The germline CDR1 and CDR2 sequences are LNHDA and SQIVND (reference sequence). CDR3 length: 16 amino acids. Trimming took 1 base from V and 2 from J; bases not matched to a gene: 4. The CDR3 region is CASSIVGLPNTGELFF. CDR3 DNA sequence: TGTGCCAGTAGTATAGTGGGACTACCTAACACCGGGGAGCTGTTTTTT.

This chain links TRBV28 with TRBJ2-2; a weak D match, TRBD2 (6 bases). The CDR3 is 14 amino acids. Deletions cut 7 bases from V and 1 base from J, with 10 bases between. CDR1 and CDR2 (germline): MDHEN, SYDVKM. CDR3 in amino acids: CASMKGGNTGELFF. CDR3 DNA sequence: TGTGCCAGCATGAAGGGAGGGAACACCGGGGAGCTGTTTTTT.

Only one count was recorded for this clone. The J gene is TRBJ1-2, the V gene TRBV19; D gene ambiguous. CDR3 length: 13 amino acids. Germline V gene data show CDR1 as LNHDA and CDR2 as SQIVND (reference sequence). V was pared by 7 bases and J by 8 bases, with 17 bases between. Here the CDR3 reads CASTSGPAGGYTF. The CDR3 region has the DNA TGTGCCAGTACCTCGGGTCCCGCCGGAGGCTACACCTTC. The full variable domain, its missing parts supplied by reference TRBV19 and TRBJ1-2, is DGGITQSPKYLFRKEGQNVTLSCEQNLNHDAMYWYRQDPGQGLRLIYYSQIVNDFQKGDIAEGYSVSREKKESFPLTVTSAQKNPTAFYLCASTSGPAGGYTFGSGTRLTVV.

Only a few counts were recorded for this clone. The rearrangement joins TRBV28 to TRBJ1-6, with 8 bases aligning to TRBD1. J lost 9 bases, V lost 8 bases, and 9 bases had no gene match. CDR3 length: 14 amino acids. Germline V lookup: CDR1 MDHEN, CDR2 SYDVKM. CDR3 residues: CASLSGTGISPLHF. The CDR3 coding sequence is TGTGCCAGCTTATCCGGGACAGGAATTTCACCCCTCCACTTT.

This chain links TRBV12-3 or TRBV12-4 with TRBJ2-1; 7 nucleotides align to TRBD2. The CDR3 sequence is 13 residues long. V shed 3 bases, J shed 7 bases, and the junction held 3 bases outside the gene matches. The CDR3 protein is CASSLLGGNEQFF. DNA for the CDR3: TGTGCCAGCAGTTTGTTGGGAGGGAATGAGCAGTTCTTC.

V gene TRBV28 combines with J gene TRBJ2-3; tentatively, D is TRBD2 (6 bases). This CDR3 has 12 amino acids. Germline V gene lookup returns CDR1 MDHEN and CDR2 SYDVKM. The V end was cut by 6 bases, the J end by 4 bases, with 8 bases between. DNA of the CDR3: TGTGCCAGCAGCGGACTACCAGATACGCAGTATTTT. Amino acids: CASSGLPDTQYF.

V and J are TRBV7-2 and TRBJ2-3; 8 bases align to TRBD1. The CDR3 totals 16 residues. The ends lost 2 bases at V and 4 bases at J; junction bases unmatched: 8. CDR1 SGHTA and CDR2 FQGNSA come from the germline V gene. In nucleotides, the CDR3 is TGTGCCAGCAGCTTATCATGGACAGGGACGGCAGATACGCAGTATTTT. Its protein product is CASSLSWTGTADTQYF.

This clone was found a few times. The chain recombines TRBV18 with TRBJ2-5, with 8 bases fitting TRBD1. Per germline, CDR1 KGHSH and CDR2 LQKENI. V dropped 5 bases and J dropped 1; count of bases not matched to a gene: 9. The CDR3 runs 16 residues. CDR3 nucleotide sequence: TGTGCCAGCTCAGCCACAGGGGGGACAGGCCAAGAGACCCAGTACTTC. Encoded protein: CASSATGGTGQETQYF.

V and J are TRBV2 and TRBJ1-1; TRBD1 matches 7 bases. The CDR3 sequence is 17 residues long. The germline CDR1 and CDR2 sequences are SNHLY and FYNNEI. The ends lost 3 bases at V and 4 bases at J; junction bases unmatched: 14. CDR3 in DNA: TGTGCCAGCAGTGATAGTCGGGACAGTCCCAAGGGCACTGAAGCTTTCTTT. This codes for CASSDSRDSPKGTEAFF.

The rearrangement uses TRBV3-1 (or the pseudogene TRBV3-2) and TRBJ1-3; TRBD1 matches 9 bases. V gave up 4 bases and J gave up 5 bases; unmatched junction bases: 3. CDR1 LGHDT and CDR2 YNNKEL come from the germline V gene (reference sequence). The CDR3 consists of 14 residues. The CDR3 nucleotides read TGTGCCAGCAGCCCAACAGGGGGCCGAAACACCATATATTTT. It is translated as CASSPTGGRNTIYF.

This clone came up once. The chain links TRBV28 to TRBJ2-2, with D perhaps TRBD2 (5 bases). The CDR3 extends over 11 amino acids. The germline V and J ends were trimmed by 8 bases and 4 bases, with 5 bases remaining between them. The germline V gene encodes CDR1 MDHEN and CDR2 SYDVKM. For the CDR3, the DNA is TGTGCCAGCGGACTCACCGGGGAGCTGTTTTTT. It yields the protein CASGLTGELFF.

The CDR3 spells CASRRDSTAFF. CDR3 nucleotides: TGTGCCAGCAGGAGGGACAGCACGGCTTTCTTT. The chain has TRBV27 and TRBJ1-1; 7 positions agree with TRBD1. CDR3 size: 11 residues. Germline lookup yields CDR1 MNHEY and CDR2 SMNVEV (reference sequence). Trimming took 6 bases from V and 11 from J; bases not matched to a gene: 6.

This sequence joins TRBV2 and TRBJ2-1, with 10 bases that match TRBD2. CDR3 length equals 15 residues. Germline values: CDR1 SNHLY, CDR2 FYNNEI. Losses at the gene ends were 4 bases for V and 6 bases for J; bases not matched to a gene: 6. The chain's CDR3 is CASSGLAGGRNEQFF. The DNA for the CDR3 is TGTGCCAGCAGTGGGTTAGCGGGGGGCCGCAATGAGCAGTTCTTC. Using reference TRBV2 and TRBJ2-1 for the parts outside the CDR3, the full variable domain is EPEVTQTPSHQVTQMGQEVILRCVPISNHLYFYWYRQILGQKVEFLVSFYNNEISEKSEIFDDQFSVERPDGSNFTLKIRSTKLEDSAMYFCASSGLAGGRNEQFFGPGTRLTVL.

The chain recombines TRBV7-8 with TRBJ1-3, with D hard to call. Germline CDR1 reads SGHVS; CDR2 reads FQNEAQ. The CDR3 sequence is 15 residues long. The V end was cut by 1 base, the J end by 0 bases, with 7 bases between. CDR3 sequence (DNA): TGTGCCAGCAGCTTAGTTCCAGGCTCTGGAAACACCATATATTTT. Its protein product is CASSLVPGSGNTIYF.

The V call is TRBV5-1, the J call TRBJ1-3; D possibly corresponds to TRBD1 (6 bases). Germline V gives CDR1 SGHRS, CDR2 YFSETQ. The V and J ends lost 4 bases and 1 base respectively, with 15 bases between them. The CDR3 loop spans 16 amino acids. Written as DNA, the CDR3 is TGCGCCAGCAGCCTGGAGGGGGGGCTATCTGGAAACACCATATATTTT. This translates into CASSLEGGLSGNTIYF. Variable domain in full (rest from reference TRBV5-1 and TRBJ1-3): KAGVTQTPRYLIKTRGQQVTLSCSPISGHRSVSWYQQTPGQGLQFLFEYFSETQRNKGNFPGRFSGRQFSNSRSEMNVSTLELGDSALYLCASSLEGGLSGNTIYFGEGSWLTVV.

The chain is built from TRBV5-1 and TRBJ1-2; TRBD1 agrees at 8 bases. The CDR3 totals 17 residues. Germline-derived CDR1 and CDR2 are SGHRS and YFSETQ. The ends lost 4 bases at V and 8 bases at J; junction bases unmatched: 19. For the CDR3, the DNA is TGCGCCAGCAGCACCGGAGGGGCAGGGGGCGCGGTGGAGGGCTACACCTTC. This gives the protein CASSTGGAGGAVEGYTF.

The chain links TRBV7-2 to TRBJ1-5; TRBD1 agrees at 10 bases. The CDR3 consists of 14 residues. CDR1 is SGHTA and CDR2 is FQGNSA in the germline V gene. Unmatched junction bases numbered 6, after V lost 6 bases and J lost 7 bases. The CDR3 bases are TGTGCCAGCAGGTGGGGACAGGGGAACCAGCCCCAGCATTTT. It yields the protein CASRWGQGNQPQHF. The variable domain in full, completed from reference TRBV7-2 and TRBJ1-5, reads GAGVSQSPSNKVTEKGKDVELRCDPISGHTALYWYRQSLGQGLEFLIYFQGNSAPDKSGLPSDRFSAERTGGSVSTLTIQRTQQEDSAVYLCASRWGQGNQPQHFGDGTRLSIL.

The rearrangement uses TRBV11-2 and TRBJ1-3; D is possibly TRBD1 (6 bases). Germline V CDR1 and CDR2: SGHAT, FQNNGV. Deletions cut 1 base from V and 4 bases from J, with 8 bases between. The CDR3 totals 14 residues. CDR3 bases: TGTGCCAGCAGCTTAGGGGGGGGCGGAAACACCATATATTTT. This codes for CASSLGGGGNTIYF. Filled out from reference TRBV11-2 and TRBJ1-3, the complete variable domain reads EAGVAQSPRYKIIEKRQSVAFWCNPISGHATLYWYQQILGQGPKLLIQFQNNGVVDDSQLPKDRFSAERLKGVDSTLKIQPAKLEDSAVYLCASSLGGGGNTIYFGEGSWLTVV.

The chain carries TRBV11-2 and TRBJ2-5, with TRBD2 identical over 8 bases. V shed 5 bases and J 2 bases; nucleotides not matched to a gene: 7. The germline gives CDR1 SGHAT, CDR2 FQNNGV. The CDR3 totals 15 residues. The CDR3 DNA sequence: TGTGCCAGCAGCCTAAGCGGGAGTATTCAAGAGACCCAGTACTTC. It encodes CASSLSGSIQETQYF.

V usage is TRBV29-1 and J usage is TRBJ1-2; the match to TRBD1 covers 9 bases. The CDR3 spans 14 residues. V dropped 7 bases and J dropped 1; count of bases not matched to a gene: 7. CDR1 is SQVTM, CDR2 ANQGSEA, per germline. The CDR3 DNA reads as TGCAGCGCAGGGGGACAGGGAGATAACTATGGCTACACCTTC. Amino acid sequence: CSAGGQGDNYGYTF.

Only one count was recorded for this clone. This chain connects TRBV29-1 to TRBJ1-5, with D uncertain. Trimming cost V 6 bases and J 5 bases, with 11 bases left between them. Germline CDR1 and CDR2: SQVTM and ANQGSEA. The length of the CDR3 is 12 residues. The DNA of the CDR3 is TGCAGCGTAATAACAGCGGATCAGCCCCAGCATTTT. Amino acids: CSVITADQPQHF.

The chain uses TRBV7-9 and TRBJ2-2; 7 bases fit TRBD1. The germline V gene has CDR1 SEHNR and CDR2 FQNEAQ (reference sequence). The CDR3 covers 16 residues. The V gene end was trimmed by 5 bases and the J gene end by 2 bases; junction bases not matched to a gene: 8. Here the CDR3 reads CASSGMGQLNTGELFF. CDR3 DNA: TGTGCCAGCAGCGGAATGGGACAGTTAAACACCGGGGAGCTGTTTTTT.

The V gene is TRBV5-5, the J gene TRBJ2-1; 9 positions match TRBD2. CDR1 SGHKS and CDR2 YYEKEE come from the germline V gene (reference sequence). The V segment lost 4 bases and the J segment 6 bases; nucleotides outside the gene matches: 11. This CDR3 spans 16 amino acids. CDR3 DNA sequence: TGTGCCAGCAGCCCGGGACTAGCTCAAATCGGCAATGAGCAGTTCTTC. Protein product: CASSPGLAQIGNEQFF.